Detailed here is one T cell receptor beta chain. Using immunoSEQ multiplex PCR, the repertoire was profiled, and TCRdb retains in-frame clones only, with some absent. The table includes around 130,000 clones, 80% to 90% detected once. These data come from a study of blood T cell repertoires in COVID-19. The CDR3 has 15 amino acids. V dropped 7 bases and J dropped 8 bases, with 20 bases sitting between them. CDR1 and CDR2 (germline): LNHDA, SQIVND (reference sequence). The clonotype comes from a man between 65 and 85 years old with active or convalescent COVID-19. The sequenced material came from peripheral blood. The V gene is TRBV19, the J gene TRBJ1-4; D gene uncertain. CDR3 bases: TGTGCCAGTAAGCCGGGCTCTGGCTCGGGGGAAAAACTGTTTTTT. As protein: CASKPGSGSGEKLFF.